This record covers a single TCR beta chain. Original processing notes: The assay estimated nucleated cells by amplifying reference gene primers. The method was immunoSEQ multiplex PCR; TCRdb's version includes in-frame clones alone and lacks a portion of them. That table gives V, J and clone size, and the DNA gave D and trimming. Of 95,000 to 150,000 clones listed, about 90% are singletons. The sample is drawn from a study of blood T cell repertoires in COVID-19. Study overall: The samples span acute and convalescent COVID-19 from the United States, Italy and Spain.

With V trimmed by 5 bases and J by 0 bases, 5 bases remained unmatched. Germline V gene sequence: CDR1 SQVTM, CDR2 ANQGSEA. The CDR3 covers 15 residues. This sequence originates from a woman in her seventies with acute or convalescent COVID-19. The sample comprised peripheral blood. The chain employs TRBV29-1 and TRBJ2-3, with 10 nucleotides matching TRBD1. CDR3 loop: CSVPGTGVSTDTQYF. Written as DNA, the CDR3 is TGCAGCGTTCCCGGGACAGGGGTCAGCACAGATACGCAGTATTTT.